This is a list of T cell receptor beta chains from one sample in a study of beta chain bispecific antibodies for T cell cancers. One entry per CDR3 protein, called by TCRdb with MiXCR from the 5' RACE reads. The repertoire holds roughly 15,000 distinct CDR3 sequences, with roughly 2.1% as singletons. Their recognized antigens are unknown. What was sequenced was healthy donor T cells cultured with leukemia cells. Receptor source: a human donor in good health. Some clones in this sample may be carry-over from other donors' samples. Each CDR3 is given with its conserved first and last residue. D genes are given only for firm matches. Clone size is shown for a subset of rows, as once, few, many or a class of expanded clone.

>many|TRBJ1-5|-|TRBV4-1
TGCGCCAGCAGCCAAGATCTGGACAGCAATCAGCCCCAGCATTTT
CASSQDLDSNQPQHF
>many|TRBJ2-7|-|TRBV20-1
TGCAGTGCCAGACCCGCGTCCTCCTACGAGCAGTACTTC
CSARPASSYEQYF
>many|TRBJ2-5|-|TRBV2
TGTGCCAGCAGCGCCCTCCAAGAGACCCAGTACTTC
CASSALQETQYF
>many|TRBJ2-6|-|TRBV4-1
TGCGCCAGCAGCCAAGCAGGGACGTGGGGGGCCAACGTCCTGACTTTC
CASSQAGTWGANVLTF
>many|TRBJ2-3|-|TRBV10-3
TGTGCCATCAGTGAGTTATCTCACCGGGACATACAACCAGATACGCAGTATTTT
CAISELSHRDIQPDTQYF
>many|TRBJ2-7|TRBD2|TRBV5-1
TGCGCCAGCAGCCGGTCTCTTGGGGCGGGGGGTATGCACGAGCAGTACTTC
CASSRSLGAGGMHEQYF
>many|TRBJ1-2|-|TRBV14
TGTGCCAGCAGCCCGACGGGGGGACGGGACGGCTACACCTTC
CASSPTGGRDGYTF
>many|TRBJ1-1|TRBD1|TRBV15
TGTGCCACACACTCAGGGGGCCAACGGAACACTGAAGCTTTCTTT
CATHSGGQRNTEAFF
>many|TRBJ2-6|-|TRBV5-1
TGCGCCAGCAGCTTGAACTGGGGATCAAGTTCTGGGGCCAACGTCCTGACTTTC
CASSLNWGSSSGANVLTF
>-|TRBJ1-6|-|TRBV27
TGTGCCAGCAGTACGTATAATTCACCCCTCCACTTT
CASSTYNSPLHF